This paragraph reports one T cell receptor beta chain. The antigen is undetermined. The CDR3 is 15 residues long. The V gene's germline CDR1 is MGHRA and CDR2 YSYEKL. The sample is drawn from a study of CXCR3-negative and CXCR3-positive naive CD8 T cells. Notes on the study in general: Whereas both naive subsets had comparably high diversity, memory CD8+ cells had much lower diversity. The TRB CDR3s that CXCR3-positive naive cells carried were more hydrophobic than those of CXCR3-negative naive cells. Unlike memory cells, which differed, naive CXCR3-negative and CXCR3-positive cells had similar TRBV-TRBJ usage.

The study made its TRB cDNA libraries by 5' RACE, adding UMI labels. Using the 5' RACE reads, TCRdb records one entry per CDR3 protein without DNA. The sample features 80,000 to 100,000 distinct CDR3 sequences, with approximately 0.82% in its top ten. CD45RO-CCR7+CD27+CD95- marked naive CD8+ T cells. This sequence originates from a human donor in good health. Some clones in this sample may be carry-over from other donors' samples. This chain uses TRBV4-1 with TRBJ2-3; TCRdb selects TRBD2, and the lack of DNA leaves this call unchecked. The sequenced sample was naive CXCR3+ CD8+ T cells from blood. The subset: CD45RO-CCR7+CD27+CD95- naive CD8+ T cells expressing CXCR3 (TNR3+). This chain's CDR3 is CASSQVAVGPDTQYF.